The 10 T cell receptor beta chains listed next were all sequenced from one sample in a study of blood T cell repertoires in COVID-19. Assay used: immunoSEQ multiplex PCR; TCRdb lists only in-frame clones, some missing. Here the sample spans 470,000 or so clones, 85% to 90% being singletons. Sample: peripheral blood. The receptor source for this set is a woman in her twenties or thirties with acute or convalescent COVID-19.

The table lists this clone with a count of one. In DNA, the CDR3 is TGTGCCACCAGTTCTGAGTTAGCCGGGGAGCTGTTTTTT. It codes for CATSSELAGELFF. This sequence joins TRBV24-1 and TRBJ2-2, with unresolved D. From germline, CDR1 is KGHDR and CDR2 SFDVKD. This CDR3 spans 13 amino acids. The V gene lost 6 bases and the J gene lost 6 bases, with 10 bases spanning the gap.

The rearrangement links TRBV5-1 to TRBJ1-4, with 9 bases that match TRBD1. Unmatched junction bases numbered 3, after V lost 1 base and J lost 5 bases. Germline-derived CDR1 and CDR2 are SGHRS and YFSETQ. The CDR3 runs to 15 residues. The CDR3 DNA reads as TGCGCCAGCAGCTTGTTCGGGACAGGGAATGAAAAACTGTTTTTT. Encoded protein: CASSLFGTGNEKLFF. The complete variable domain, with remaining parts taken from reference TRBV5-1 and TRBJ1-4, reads KAGVTQTPRYLIKTRGQQVTLSCSPISGHRSVSWYQQTPGQGLQFLFEYFSETQRNKGNFPGRFSGRQFSNSRSEMNVSTLELGDSALYLCASSLFGTGNEKLFFGSGTQLSVL.

In DNA form, the CDR3 reads TGTGCCAGCAGCCAATTTGGTGACACAGAGACCCAGTACTTC. Protein sequence: CASSQFGDTETQYF. The V gene is TRBV14, the J gene TRBJ2-5, with no clear D. Trimming shortened V by 2 bases and J by 4 bases, and 11 bases separated the two germline ends. This CDR3 comprises 14 residues. Germline assignment: CDR1 SGHDN and CDR2 FVKESK.

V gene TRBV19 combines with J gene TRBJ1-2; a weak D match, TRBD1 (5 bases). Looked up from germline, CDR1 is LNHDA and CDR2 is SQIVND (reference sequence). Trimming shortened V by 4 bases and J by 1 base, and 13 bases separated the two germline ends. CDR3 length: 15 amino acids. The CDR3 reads CASSTFDRINYGYTF. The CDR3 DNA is TGTGCCAGTAGTACATTCGACAGAATTAACTATGGCTACACCTTC.

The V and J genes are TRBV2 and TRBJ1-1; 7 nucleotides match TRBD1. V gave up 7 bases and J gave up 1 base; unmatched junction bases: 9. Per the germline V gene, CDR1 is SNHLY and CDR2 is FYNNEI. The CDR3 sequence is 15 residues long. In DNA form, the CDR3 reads TGTGCCAGCACTGGAAGGGACAGAAAGAACACTGAAGCTTTCTTT. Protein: CASTGRDRKNTEAFF.

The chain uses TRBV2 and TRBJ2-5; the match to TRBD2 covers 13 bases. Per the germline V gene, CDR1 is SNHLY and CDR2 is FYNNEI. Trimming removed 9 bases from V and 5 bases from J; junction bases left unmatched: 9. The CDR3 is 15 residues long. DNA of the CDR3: TGTGCCAGAAGGGGATTGGGACTAGCGGGGGAGACCCAGTACTTC. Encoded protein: CARRGLGLAGETQYF.

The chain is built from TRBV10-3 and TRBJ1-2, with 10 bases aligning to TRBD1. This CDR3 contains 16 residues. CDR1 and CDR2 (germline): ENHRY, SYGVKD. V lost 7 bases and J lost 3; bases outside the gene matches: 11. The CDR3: CAIKKQPGTGDYGYTF. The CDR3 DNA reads TGTGCCATCAAAAAACAGCCCGGGACAGGGGACTATGGCTACACCTTC.

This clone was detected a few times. CDR3 sequence: CASSLTQGSSPLHF. For the CDR3, the DNA is TGTGCCAGCAGCTTAACACAGGGTAGTTCACCCCTCCACTTT. The chain joins TRBV7-3 to TRBJ1-6, with D possibly matching TRBD1 (6 bases). Trimming stripped 0 bases from V and 9 bases from J, with 9 bases between. The germline V gene encodes CDR1 SGHTA and CDR2 FQGTGA. CDR3 length: 14 residues. Combining the CDR3 with reference TRBV7-3 and TRBJ1-6 gives the whole variable domain GAGVSQTPSNKVTEKGKYVELRCDPISGHTALYWYRQSLGQGPEFLIYFQGTGAADDSGLPNDRFFAVRPEGSVSTLKIQRTERGDSAVYLCASSLTQGSSPLHFGNGTRLTVT.

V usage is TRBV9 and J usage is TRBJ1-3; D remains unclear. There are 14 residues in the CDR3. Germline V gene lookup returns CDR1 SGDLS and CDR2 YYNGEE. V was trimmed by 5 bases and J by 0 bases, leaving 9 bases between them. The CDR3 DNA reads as TGTGCCAGCAGGGGAGTCGCCTCTGGAAACACCATATATTTT. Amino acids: CASRGVASGNTIYF.

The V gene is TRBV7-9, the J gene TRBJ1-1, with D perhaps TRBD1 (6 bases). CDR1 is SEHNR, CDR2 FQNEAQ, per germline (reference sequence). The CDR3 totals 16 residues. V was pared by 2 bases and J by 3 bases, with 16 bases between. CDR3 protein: CASSLLGGRGDTEAFF. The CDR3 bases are TGTGCCAGCAGCTTATTGGGGGGGCGTGGGGACACTGAAGCTTTCTTT.